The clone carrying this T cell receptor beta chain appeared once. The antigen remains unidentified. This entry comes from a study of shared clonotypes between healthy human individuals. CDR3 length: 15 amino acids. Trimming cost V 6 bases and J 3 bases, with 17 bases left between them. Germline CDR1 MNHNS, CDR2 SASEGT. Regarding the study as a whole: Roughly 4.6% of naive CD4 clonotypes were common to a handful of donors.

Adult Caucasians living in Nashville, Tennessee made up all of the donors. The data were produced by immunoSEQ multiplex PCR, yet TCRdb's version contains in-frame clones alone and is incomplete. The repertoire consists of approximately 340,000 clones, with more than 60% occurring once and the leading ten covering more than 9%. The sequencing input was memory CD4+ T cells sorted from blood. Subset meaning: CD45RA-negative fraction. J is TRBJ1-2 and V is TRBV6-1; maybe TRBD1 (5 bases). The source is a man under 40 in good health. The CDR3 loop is CASRPVGGIDYGYTF. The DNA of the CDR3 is TGTGCCAGCAGACCGGTGGGGGGAATTGACTATGGCTACACCTTC.